This T cell receptor beta chain appears in the sequencing data of a study of T cells in Graves' hyperthyroidism and ophthalmopathy. General study points: Expanded thyroid clonotypes (above 0.001) were mostly also found in blood.

With regard to this clonotype: No antigen is known for it.

This CDR3 has 12 residues. Looked up from germline, CDR1 is SGHTA and CDR2 is FQGNSA. V was pared by 1 base and J by 8 bases, with 9 bases between. Across 18 months, stable Graves' hyperthyroidism was marked by no progression to ophthalmopathy. The study enrolled patients aged 18 to 65 with newly diagnosed hyperthyroidism of under 2 months' duration. The study left out patients who had uncontrolled infection, other autoimmune disease, pregnancy or lactation. Amplification yielded TCR beta CDR3 regions, with RNA transcripts as the source. A set of HTBI primers served as the primers for a first-round RT-PCR of the TCR CDR3. Via MiXCR, TCRdb re-called the multiplex PCR reads, giving one row per CDR3 protein. The sample lists a few hundred thousand distinct CDR3 sequences; about a sixth were seen once.

J is TRBJ2-7 and V is TRBV7-2, with D possibly being TRBD1 or TRBD2 (5 bases each). This clonotype was sampled from a woman in her 30s with Graves' hyperthyroidism. Source material: blood. CDR3 sequence reads: CASSLDLGQQYF. The CDR3 region has the DNA TGTGCCAGCAGCTTAGATCTGGGACAGCAGTACTTC.